The clone carrying this T cell receptor (beta chain) was seen a handful of times. These data belong to a study of early T cells in non-severe SARS-CoV-2 infection. The germline gives CDR1 SQVTM, CDR2 ANQGSEA. Trimming removed 7 bases from V and 3 bases from J, with 20 bases in between. This CDR3 spans 15 amino acids. Individual cDNA molecules were tagged with unique molecular identifiers. TCRdb re-analysed the 5' RACE reads in MiXCR, keeping a single row per CDR3 protein. This sample has about 61,000 distinct CDR3 sequences, with around 12% found just once. The V and J genes are TRBV29-1 and TRBJ2-3; D might be TRBD1 (5 bases). The source is an adult who was a healthcare worker with PCR-confirmed SARS-CoV-2 infection or an uninfected control (not recorded which). The donor label of this sample is uncertain. The sequenced sample was whole blood, obtained at baseline. CDR3 sequence (DNA): TGCAGCGCGGCTAAGGGGAAGCTAAGAACAGATACGCAGTATTTT. Its protein is CSAAKGKLRTDTQYF.